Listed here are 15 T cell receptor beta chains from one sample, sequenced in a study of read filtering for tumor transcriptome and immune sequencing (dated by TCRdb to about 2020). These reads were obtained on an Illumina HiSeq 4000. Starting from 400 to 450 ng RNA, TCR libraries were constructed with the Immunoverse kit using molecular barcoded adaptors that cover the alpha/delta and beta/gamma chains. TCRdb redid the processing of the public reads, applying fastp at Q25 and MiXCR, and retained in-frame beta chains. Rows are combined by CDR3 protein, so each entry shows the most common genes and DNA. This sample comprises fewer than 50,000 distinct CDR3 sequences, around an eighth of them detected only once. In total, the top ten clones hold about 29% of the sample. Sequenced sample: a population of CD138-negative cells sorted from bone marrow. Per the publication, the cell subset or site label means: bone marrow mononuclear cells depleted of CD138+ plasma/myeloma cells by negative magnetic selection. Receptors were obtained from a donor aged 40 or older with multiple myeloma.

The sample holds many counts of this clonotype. CDR3 region: CASSERGQAGRQPQHF. The CDR3 coding sequence is TGTGCCAGCAGTGAAAGGGGGCAGGCTGGTCGTCAGCCCCAGCATTTT. This chain uses TRBV2 with TRBJ1-5; TRBD1 matches 7 bases. Germline trimming cut 2 bases from V and 6 bases from J; bases unmatched to any gene: 10. Germline loops: CDR1 SNHLY, CDR2 FYNNEI. This CDR3 is 16 amino acids long.

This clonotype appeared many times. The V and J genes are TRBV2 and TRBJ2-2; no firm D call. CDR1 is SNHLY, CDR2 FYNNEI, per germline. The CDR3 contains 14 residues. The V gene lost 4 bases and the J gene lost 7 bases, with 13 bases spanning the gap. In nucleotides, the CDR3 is TGTGCCAGCAGTGTGGTGTCTAAAGGCGGGGAGCTGTTTTTT. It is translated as CASSVVSKGGELFF.

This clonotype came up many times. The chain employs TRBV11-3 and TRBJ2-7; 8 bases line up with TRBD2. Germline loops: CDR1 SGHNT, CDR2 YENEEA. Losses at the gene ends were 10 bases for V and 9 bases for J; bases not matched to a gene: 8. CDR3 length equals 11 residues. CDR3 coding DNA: TGTGCCACCTCAGCGGGAGAGGTGCAGTACTTC. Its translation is CATSAGEVQYF.

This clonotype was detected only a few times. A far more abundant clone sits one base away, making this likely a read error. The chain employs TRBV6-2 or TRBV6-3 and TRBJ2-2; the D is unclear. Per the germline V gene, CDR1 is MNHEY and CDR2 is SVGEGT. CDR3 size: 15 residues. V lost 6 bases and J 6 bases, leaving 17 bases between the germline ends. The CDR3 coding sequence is TGTGCCAGCAGCCCCGGCCAAGGAAGAGCCGGGGAGCTGTTTTTT. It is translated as CASSPGQGRAGELFF.

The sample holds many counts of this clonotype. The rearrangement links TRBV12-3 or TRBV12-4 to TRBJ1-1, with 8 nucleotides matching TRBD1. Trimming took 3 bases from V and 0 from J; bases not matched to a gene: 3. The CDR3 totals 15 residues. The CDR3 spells CASSFRDRLNTEAFF. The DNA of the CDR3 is TGTGCCAGCAGTTTCCGGGACAGGCTGAACACTGAAGCTTTCTTT.

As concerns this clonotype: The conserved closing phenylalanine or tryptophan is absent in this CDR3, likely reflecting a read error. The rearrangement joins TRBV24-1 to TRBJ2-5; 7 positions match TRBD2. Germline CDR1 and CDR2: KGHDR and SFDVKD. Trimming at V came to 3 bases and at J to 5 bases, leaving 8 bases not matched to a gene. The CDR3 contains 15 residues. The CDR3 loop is CATSDRAGATETQYL. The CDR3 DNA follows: TGTGCCACCAGTGATCGTGCGGGAGCCACTGAGACCCAGTACCTC.

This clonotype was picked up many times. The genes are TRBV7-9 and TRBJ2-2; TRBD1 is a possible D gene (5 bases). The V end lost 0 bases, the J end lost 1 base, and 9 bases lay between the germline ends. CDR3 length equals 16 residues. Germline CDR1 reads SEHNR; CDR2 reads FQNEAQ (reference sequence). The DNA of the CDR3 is TGTGCCAGCAGCTTAGCGGTGGGGCTGAACACCGGGGAGCTGTTTTTT. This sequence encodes CASSLAVGLNTGELFF. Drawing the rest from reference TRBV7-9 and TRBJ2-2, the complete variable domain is DTGVSQNPRHKITKRGQNVTFRCDPISEHNRLYWYRQTLGQGPEFLTYFQNEAQLEKSRLLSDRFSAERPKGSFSTLEIQRTEQGDSAMYLCASSLAVGLNTGELFFGEGSRLTVL.

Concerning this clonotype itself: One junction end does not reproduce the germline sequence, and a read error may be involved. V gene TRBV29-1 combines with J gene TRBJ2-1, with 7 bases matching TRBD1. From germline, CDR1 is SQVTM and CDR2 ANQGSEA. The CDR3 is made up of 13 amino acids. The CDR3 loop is CSAEGTAYNEQFF. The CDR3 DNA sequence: TGCAGCGCTGAAGGGACAGCCTACAATGAGCAGTTCTTC.

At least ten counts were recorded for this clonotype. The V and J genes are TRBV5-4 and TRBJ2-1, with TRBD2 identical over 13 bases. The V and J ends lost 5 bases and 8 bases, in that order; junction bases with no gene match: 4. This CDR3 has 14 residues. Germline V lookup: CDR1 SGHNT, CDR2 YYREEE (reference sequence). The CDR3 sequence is CASSPTSGRDEQFF. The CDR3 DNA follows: TGTGCCAGCAGTCCTACTAGCGGGAGGGATGAGCAGTTCTTC.

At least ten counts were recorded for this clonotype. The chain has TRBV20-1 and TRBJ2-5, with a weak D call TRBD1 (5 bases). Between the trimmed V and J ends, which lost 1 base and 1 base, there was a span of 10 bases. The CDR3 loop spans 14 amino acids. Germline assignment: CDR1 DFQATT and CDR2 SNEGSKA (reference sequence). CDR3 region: CSARVGHLQETQYF. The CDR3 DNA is TGCAGTGCTAGAGTCGGACACCTCCAAGAGACCCAGTACTTC.

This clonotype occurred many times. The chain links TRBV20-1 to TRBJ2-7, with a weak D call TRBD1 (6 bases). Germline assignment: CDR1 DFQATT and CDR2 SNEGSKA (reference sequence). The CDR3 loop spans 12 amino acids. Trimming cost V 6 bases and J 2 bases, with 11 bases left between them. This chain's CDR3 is CSAGDTAYEQYF. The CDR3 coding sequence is TGCAGTGCGGGGGACACTGCCTACGAGCAGTACTTC.

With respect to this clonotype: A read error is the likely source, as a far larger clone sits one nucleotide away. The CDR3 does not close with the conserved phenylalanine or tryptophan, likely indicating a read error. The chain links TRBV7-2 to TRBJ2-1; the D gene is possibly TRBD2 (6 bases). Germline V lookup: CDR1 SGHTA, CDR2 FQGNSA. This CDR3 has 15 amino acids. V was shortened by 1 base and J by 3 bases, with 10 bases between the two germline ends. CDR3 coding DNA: TGTGCCAGCAGCTTAGGGCTAGCGAACTACAATGAGCAGTTCCTC. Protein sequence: CASSLGLANYNEQFL.

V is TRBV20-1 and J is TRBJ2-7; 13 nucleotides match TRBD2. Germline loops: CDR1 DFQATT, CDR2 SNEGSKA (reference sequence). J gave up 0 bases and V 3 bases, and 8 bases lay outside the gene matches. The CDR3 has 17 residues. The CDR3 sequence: CSASGGLAGWNSYEQYF. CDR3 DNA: TGCAGTGCTAGCGGGGGACTAGCGGGATGGAACTCCTACGAGCAGTACTTC.

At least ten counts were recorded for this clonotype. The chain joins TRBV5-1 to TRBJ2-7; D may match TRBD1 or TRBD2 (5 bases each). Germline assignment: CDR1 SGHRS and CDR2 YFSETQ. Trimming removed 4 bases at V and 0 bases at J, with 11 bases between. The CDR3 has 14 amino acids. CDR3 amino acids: CASSLGTDSYEQYF. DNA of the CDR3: TGCGCCAGCAGCCTCGGGACGGACTCCTACGAGCAGTACTTC.

The CDR3 here is CASKLGGADTEAFF. The CDR3 nucleotides read TGTGCCAGCAAGCTAGGGGGCGCAGACACTGAAGCTTTCTTT. This rearrangement joins TRBV28 to TRBJ1-1; 7 bases are a match to TRBD1. This CDR3 is 14 amino acids long. CDR1 MDHEN and CDR2 SYDVKM come from the germline V gene. The V segment lost 7 bases and the J segment 3 bases; nucleotides outside the gene matches: 8.